The 8 T cell receptor beta chains in this list originate from one sample, sequenced in a study of blood T cell repertoires in COVID-19. Sequencing used immunoSEQ multiplex PCR; TCRdb keeps in-frame clones, though not all of them. The data contain under 50,000 clones, 82% of them singletons. The specimen was peripheral blood. The source is a woman in her sixties or seventies with acute or convalescent COVID-19.

The chain employs TRBV6-6 and TRBJ1-5; D gene uncertain. Germline CDR1 MNHNY, CDR2 SVGAGI (reference sequence). Trimming left V 4 bases short and J 0 bases short, with 10 bases between. The CDR3 sequence is 15 residues long. The CDR3: CASSFQDLSNQPQHF. CDR3 coding DNA: TGTGCCAGCAGTTTTCAGGATCTTAGCAATCAGCCCCAGCATTTT.

This chain links TRBV28 with TRBJ1-4, with TRBD1 identical over 9 bases. This CDR3 is 15 amino acids long. The V gene end was trimmed by 5 bases and the J gene end by 5 bases; junction bases not matched to a gene: 6. CDR1 and CDR2 from the germline V gene are MDHEN and SYDVKM. CDR3 protein: CASSLPTGGNEKLFF. As DNA, the CDR3 is TGTGCCAGCAGTCTTCCGACAGGGGGAAATGAAAAACTGTTTTTT.

The V and J genes are TRBV11-3 and TRBJ2-3, with 7 nucleotides matching TRBD1. With V trimmed by 3 bases and J by 7 bases, 16 bases remained unmatched. Germline V gene lookup returns CDR1 SGHNT and CDR2 YENEEA. CDR3 length: 17 amino acids. The CDR3 is CASSLGQHRGATNTQYF. The CDR3, as DNA: TGTGCCAGCAGCTTGGGACAACACAGGGGAGCTACAAATACGCAGTATTTT.

This chain uses TRBV7-2 with TRBJ2-5; 7 bases line up with TRBD2. Trimming at V came to 3 bases and at J to 2 bases, leaving 6 bases not matched to a gene. The CDR3 runs 15 residues. From germline, CDR1 is SGHTA and CDR2 FQGNSA. The CDR3 bases are TGTGCCAGCAGCTTGGGAGGGGTGGAACAAGAGACCCAGTACTTC. Amino acids: CASSLGGVEQETQYF.

This clone has more than one count but fewer than ten. CDR3 amino acids: CASTPTGTGGHEQYF. CDR3 bases: TGTGCCAGCACCCCGACCGGGACAGGGGGCCACGAGCAGTACTTC. The chain employs TRBV7-2 and TRBJ2-7, with 12 nucleotides matching TRBD1. The CDR3 is made up of 15 amino acids. The germline V gene encodes CDR1 SGHTA and CDR2 FQGNSA. Trimming at V came to 7 bases and at J to 5 bases, leaving 9 bases not matched to a gene.

The J gene is TRBJ1-2, the V gene TRBV2; 7 nucleotides line up with TRBD1. Germline V gene data show CDR1 as SNHLY and CDR2 as FYNNEI. The CDR3 runs to 15 residues. With V trimmed by 1 base and J by 7 bases, 9 bases remained unmatched. Written as DNA, the CDR3 is TGTGCCAGCAGTGAAGATGGGACAGCGGGTCTTGGCTACACCTTC. This encodes CASSEDGTAGLGYTF.

V usage is TRBV19 and J usage is TRBJ1-2; D not certain. Trimming stripped 5 bases from V and 2 bases from J, with 15 bases between. Germline V gene data show CDR1 as LNHDA and CDR2 as SQIVND (reference sequence). This CDR3 has 15 amino acids. The CDR3 nucleotides are TGTGCCAGTAGTTCTCACCCAGGTCTAAACTATGGCTACACCTTC. Protein sequence: CASSSHPGLNYGYTF. The entire variable domain, with the rest obtained from reference TRBV19 and TRBJ1-2, is as follows: DGGITQSPKYLFRKEGQNVTLSCEQNLNHDAMYWYRQDPGQGLRLIYYSQIVNDFQKGDIAEGYSVSREKKESFPLTVTSAQKNPTAFYLCASSSHPGLNYGYTFGSGTRLTVV.

The V call is TRBV11-2, the J call TRBJ2-7, with a possible D match to TRBD2 (5 bases). The V end lost 3 bases, the J end lost 6 bases, and 12 bases lay between the germline ends. CDR3 length: 13 residues. Germline V gene lookup returns CDR1 SGHAT and CDR2 FQNNGV. CDR3 DNA: TGTGCCAGCAGCTTTGGTGGGCGGGTCGAGCAGTACTTC. This codes for CASSFGGRVEQYF.